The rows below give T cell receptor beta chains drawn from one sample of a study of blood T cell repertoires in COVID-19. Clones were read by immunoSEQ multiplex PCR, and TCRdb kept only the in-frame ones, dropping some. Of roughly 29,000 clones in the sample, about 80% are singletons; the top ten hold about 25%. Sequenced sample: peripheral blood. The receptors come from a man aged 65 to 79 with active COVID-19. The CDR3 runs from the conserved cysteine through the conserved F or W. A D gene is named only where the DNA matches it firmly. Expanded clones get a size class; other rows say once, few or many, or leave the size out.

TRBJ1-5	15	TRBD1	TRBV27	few	CASSSADRVGQPQHF	TGTGCCAGCAGTTCCGCGGACAGGGTGGGACAGCCCCAGCATTTT
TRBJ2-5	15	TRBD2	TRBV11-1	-	CASSQTSGSWETQYF	TGTGCCAGCAGTCAGACTAGCGGGAGTTGGGAGACCCAGTACTTC
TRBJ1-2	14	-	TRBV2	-	CASNNQWTSYGYTF	TGTGCCAGCAATAATCAATGGACAAGCTATGGCTACACCTTC
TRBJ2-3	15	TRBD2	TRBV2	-	CASRSLAGRADTQYF	TGTGCCAGCAGATCACTAGCGGGACGCGCAGATACGCAGTATTTT
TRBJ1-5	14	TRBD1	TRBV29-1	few	CSVASAGGSQPQHF	TGCAGCGTTGCATCGGCAGGGGGCTCTCAGCCCCAGCATTTT
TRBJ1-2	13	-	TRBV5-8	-	CASREDRIYGYTF	TGTGCCAGCAGAGAAGACAGGATATATGGCTACACCTTC
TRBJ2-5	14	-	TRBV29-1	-	CSVGWGGGQETQYF	TGCAGCGTTGGTTGGGGAGGGGGCCAAGAGACCCAGTACTTC
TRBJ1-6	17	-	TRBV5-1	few	CASSLDGGYSYNSPLHF	TGCGCCAGCAGCTTGGATGGGGGGTACTCCTATAATTCACCCCTCCACTTT
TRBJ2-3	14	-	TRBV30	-	CAWTAGISPDTQYF	TGTGCCTGGACTGCGGGAATTTCCCCAGATACGCAGTATTTT
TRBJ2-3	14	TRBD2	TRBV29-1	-	CSVRLAGGPDTQYF	TGCAGCGTTCGACTAGCGGGAGGGCCAGATACGCAGTATTTT
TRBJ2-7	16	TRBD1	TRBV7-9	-	CASSLVPGQDSYEQYF	TGTGCCAGCAGCTTAGTGCCGGGACAGGACTCCTACGAGCAGTACTTC
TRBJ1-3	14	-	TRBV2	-	CASSEGTPGNTIYF	TGTGCCAGCAGTGAGGGGACTCCTGGAAACACCATATATTTT
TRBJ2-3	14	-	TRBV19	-	CASSNRVSTDTQYF	TGTGCCAGTAGTAATCGGGTTAGCACAGATACGCAGTATTTT
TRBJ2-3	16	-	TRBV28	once	CASSLFSGVSTDTQYF	TGTGCCAGCAGTTTATTTAGCGGAGTTAGCACAGATACGCAGTATTTT
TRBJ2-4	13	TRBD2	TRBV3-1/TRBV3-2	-	CASSQVAGEIQYF	TGTGCCAGCAGCCAAGTGGCGGGAGAGATTCAGTACTTC